The next 4 T cell receptor beta chains were all read from a single sample in a study of cytomegalovirus exposure and HLA in healthy donors. Primers for the PCR totalled 60 Vbeta and 13 Jbeta. Here immunoSEQ multiplex PCR was the method, and the copy in TCRdb shows in-frame clones only, minus some. This sample has fewer than 200,000 clones, with roughly 80% found just once. The sample consisted of PBMCs. The receptors stem from a man aged 35-49 years in good health and CMV-seronegative.

This chain's CDR3 is CAWGTGGTDTQYF. The CDR3 DNA is TGTGCCTGGGGGACAGGGGGGACAGATACGCAGTATTTT. The V call is TRBV30, the J call TRBJ2-3, with 11 positions matching TRBD1. The V segment lost 5 bases and the J segment 3 bases; nucleotides outside the gene matches: 1. Germline lookup yields CDR1 GTSNPN and CDR2 SVGIG (reference sequence). This CDR3 is 13 amino acids long. The full variable domain, with the rest looked up from reference TRBV30 and TRBJ2-3, is SQTIHQWPATLVQPVGSPLSLECTVEGTSNPNLYWYRQAAGRGLQLLFYSVGIGQISSEVPQNLSASRPQDRQFILSSKKLLLSDSGFYLCAWGTGGTDTQYFGPGTRLTVL.

This rearrangement joins TRBV2 to TRBJ2-7; TRBD1 is a possible D gene (5 bases). The CDR3 totals 13 residues. The germline V gene has CDR1 SNHLY and CDR2 FYNNEI. Between the trimmed V and J ends, which lost 9 bases and 2 bases, there was a span of 14 bases. Here the CDR3 DNA reads TGTGCCAGTTCTGCCCAGGGAACCTACGAGCAGTACTTC. It translates to CASSAQGTYEQYF.

This clone was seen more than once but under ten times. CDR3 region: CASSSETGGNYGYTF. CDR3 DNA sequence: TGCGCCAGCAGCTCCGAGACAGGGGGGAACTATGGCTACACCTTC. This chain uses TRBV5-1 with TRBJ1-2; 9 nucleotides agree with TRBD1. CDR1 SGHRS and CDR2 YFSETQ come from the germline V gene. The CDR3 sequence is 15 residues long. Trimming took 3 bases from V and 2 from J; bases not matched to a gene: 5.

The sample holds a few counts of this clone. This chain connects TRBV30 to TRBJ1-3; no definite D call. V was trimmed by 3 bases and J by 4 bases, leaving 19 bases between them. This CDR3 region has 16 residues. Germline V gene sequence: CDR1 GTSNPN, CDR2 SVGIG (reference sequence). CDR3 sequence (DNA): TGTGCCTGGAGGGGCGGGAGGAGAATCTACGGAAACACCATATATTTT. As protein: CAWRGGRRIYGNTIYF.